A few counts support the clone carrying this TCR beta chain. TCRdb analysed the PCR reads with MiXCR anew, one entry per CDR3 protein. Of hundreds of thousands of distinct CDR3 sequences listed, less than 30% are singletons. The germline V and J ends were trimmed by 4 bases and 7 bases, with 8 bases remaining between them. CDR3 size: 12 residues. This sample was included in a study of molecular identifiers for immune sequencing clone quantification. The clonotype originates from a human donor in good health. Some libraries in this study had Jurkat cell RNA spiked in. The sample comprised naive CD8+ T cells from blood, with Jurkat cell RNA spiked in. Subset indicated: FACS-sorted CD8+CD4-CCR7+CD45RA+ naive T cells. V gene TRBV12-3 or TRBV12-4 combines with J gene TRBJ2-1; D is unresolved. The CDR3, as DNA: TGTGCCAGCAGTTCCCGTCCGAATGAGCAGTTCTTC. It specifies CASSSRPNEQFF.